This T cell receptor beta chain was profiled in a study of T cell responses to AZD1222 COVID-19 vaccine. This clone was seen once. This table comes from immunoSEQ multiplex PCR, and its TCRdb copy is limited to in-frame clones, with some not included. The sample has fewer than 70,000 clones; 75% to 90% are singletons. Trimming removed 3 bases from V and 8 bases from J, with 11 bases in between. CDR1 and CDR2 from the germline V gene are SGDLS and YYNGEE. This CDR3 region has 12 residues. This sample comprised peripheral blood, obtained 28 days after the second AZD1222 dose. This sequence originates from an adult who received the AZD1222 COVID-19 vaccine. The chain joins TRBV9 to TRBJ1-2; tentative D call: TRBD1 (5 bases). The CDR3 reads CASSEGFGGYTF. CDR3 in DNA: TGTGCCAGCAGCGAGGGGTTCGGGGGCTACACCTTC.